This TCR beta chain was observed in a study of blood T cells in healthy people across ages. Study-wide points: Across samples, TCR beta diversity tracked strongly with naive T cell percentage. Estimates of diversity drawn from one million T cells were considered underestimates. Older age went with lower TCR beta diversity per million T cells, in a roughly linear way.

Alongside a J-beta primer mix, a sample-barcoded 5' primer served in a second PCR lasting about 6 to 12 cycles. In TCRdb, the 5' RACE reads were re-called with MiXCR into one record per CDR3 protein. Of roughly 800,000 distinct CDR3 sequences in the sample, roughly 50% were seen once. This clonotype was seen only a few times. Its antigen is undetermined. CDR3 length: 13 residues. Germline loops: CDR1 SQVTM, CDR2 ANQGSEA. The chain combines TRBV29-1 with TRBJ2-4; 9 bases map to TRBD1. The J call could be wrong; TRBJ2-7 is a better fit for the DNA end. The sequenced material came from blood. This TCR derives from a man aged 25-40 years in good health. CDR3: CSAGTGKSFEQYF. CDR3 DNA sequence: TGCAGCGCTGGGACAGGGAAATCATTCGAGCAGTACTTC.